Following are 27 T cell receptor beta chains from one sample sequenced in a study of cytomegalovirus exposure and HLA in healthy donors. The PCR ran on 60 Vbeta and 13 Jbeta primers. The data were produced by immunoSEQ multiplex PCR, yet TCRdb's version contains in-frame clones alone and is incomplete. The table lists approximately 59,000 clones, 60% to 70% of them singletons. What was sequenced was PBMCs. The receptors here all came from a man in his forties in good health and CMV-seropositive.

This clone was seen only once. Mismatch with germline at one junction end may stem from a read error. Other DNA sequences from this sample encode an identical CDR3 as well. CDR3 in amino acids: CASSEYEGFNIQYF. The DNA for the CDR3 is TGCGCCAGCAGTGAATATGAGGGTTTTAACATTCAGTACTTC. The V gene is TRBV25-1, the J gene TRBJ2-4, with D perhaps matching TRBD2 (5 bases). The CDR3 is 14 residues long. Germline CDR1 and CDR2: MGHDK and SYGVNS.

This clone has just a few counts. The chain carries TRBV7-2 and TRBJ2-1; TRBD2 agrees at 12 bases. After removal of 1 base from V and 9 bases from J, the junction contained 7 bases not matched to a gene. The CDR3 runs to 16 residues. Germline V lookup: CDR1 SGHTA, CDR2 FQGNSA. CDR3 loop: CASSLGLAGGPVEQFF. CDR3 in DNA: TGTGCCAGCAGCTTAGGGCTAGCGGGGGGGCCGGTTGAGCAGTTCTTC.

The V and J genes are TRBV6-1 and TRBJ1-2; TRBD1 aligns across 10 bases. Losses at the gene ends were 6 bases for V and 6 bases for J; bases not matched to a gene: 7. Germline-derived CDR1 and CDR2 are MNHNS and SASEGT. This CDR3 has 14 amino acids. The CDR3 reads CASRGQGRVDGYTF. DNA for the CDR3: TGTGCCAGCAGGGGACAGGGGCGAGTCGATGGCTACACCTTC.

V is TRBV19 and J is TRBJ2-7; TRBD2 matches 7 bases. CDR1 is LNHDA and CDR2 is SQIVND in the germline V gene (reference sequence). The CDR3 has 15 residues. J was trimmed by 5 bases and V by 0 bases; bases with no gene match: 7. The CDR3 region has the DNA TGTGCCAGTAGTATAGAGGCTAGCGGAGCCCACGAGCAGTACTTC. Translated: CASSIEASGAHEQYF.

J is TRBJ2-2 and V is TRBV7-2; 7 bases fit TRBD1. CDR3 length: 16 residues. V lost 2 bases and J lost 2; bases outside the gene matches: 5. Germline assignment: CDR1 SGHTA and CDR2 FQGNSA. CDR3: CASSLRNRGNTGELFF. The CDR3 nucleotides read TGTGCCAGCAGCTTAAGGAACAGGGGAAACACCGGGGAGCTGTTTTTT.

This clone was detected only a few times. The chain links TRBV5-1 to TRBJ2-5, with 9 bases lining up with TRBD1. The CDR3 consists of 13 residues. Unmatched junction bases numbered 5, after V lost 8 bases and J lost 3 bases. The germline CDR1 and CDR2 sequences are SGHRS and YFSETQ. As DNA, the CDR3 is TGCGCCAGTACTACAGGGGGCGAAGAGACCCAGTACTTC. Protein sequence: CASTTGGEETQYF.

CDR3 in DNA: TGCGCCAGCAGCTTCCGGGGAGCGGGGGGAGGGACCCAGTACTTC. It specifies CASSFRGAGGGTQYF. J is TRBJ2-5 and V is TRBV5-1, with 9 bases matching TRBD2. The CDR3 loop spans 15 amino acids. The ends lost 2 bases at V and 7 bases at J; junction bases unmatched: 9. Germline values: CDR1 SGHRS, CDR2 YFSETQ.

V gene TRBV7-2 combines with J gene TRBJ2-2; 7 nucleotides agree with TRBD2. Unmatched junction bases numbered 6, after V lost 3 bases and J lost 5 bases. Per the germline V gene, CDR1 is SGHTA and CDR2 is FQGNSA. The CDR3 is made up of 15 amino acids. The CDR3 here is CASSLVLASTGELFF. The DNA of the CDR3 is TGTGCCAGCAGCTTGGTACTAGCGAGTACCGGGGAGCTGTTTTTT.

V and J are TRBV6-5 and TRBJ2-7; possible D gene TRBD2, 5 bases. Trimming stripped 1 base from V and 0 bases from J, with 7 bases between. This CDR3 has 14 amino acids. CDR1 and CDR2 (germline): MNHEY, SVGAGI. The CDR3 spells CASSYLGGSYEQYF. CDR3 bases: TGTGCCAGCAGTTACTTAGGAGGCTCCTACGAGCAGTACTTC.

CDR3 DNA: TGTGCCAGCAGTGGGGCGCCGAGCTCCTACAATGAGCAGTTCTTC. Its protein product is CASSGAPSSYNEQFF. The V and J genes are TRBV2 and TRBJ2-1; no firm D call. CDR3 length equals 15 residues. The V end was cut by 4 bases, the J end by 0 bases, with 10 bases between. Germline V lookup: CDR1 SNHLY, CDR2 FYNNEI.

The chain has TRBV6-4 and TRBJ2-2, with 10 positions matching TRBD2. The CDR3 loop spans 15 amino acids. V was pared by 3 bases and J by 7 bases, with 5 bases of the junction left unmatched. The germline gives CDR1 MRHNA, CDR2 SNTAGT. CDR3 DNA: TGTGCCAGCAGTGAAGGGCTAGCGGGAGTCGGGGAGCTGTTTTTT. Translated, it gives CASSEGLAGVGELFF.

This chain uses TRBV9 with TRBJ2-7; a weak D match, TRBD1 (5 bases). Germline V gene lookup returns CDR1 SGDLS and CDR2 YYNGEE. This CDR3 has 14 amino acids. The V end was cut by 3 bases, the J end by 3 bases, with 13 bases between. The CDR3 here is CASSEGDTVYEQYF. The CDR3 DNA sequence: TGTGCCAGCAGCGAAGGGGATACTGTCTACGAGCAGTACTTC.

V gene TRBV7-2 combines with J gene TRBJ2-1; 12 bases fit TRBD2. Trimming cost V 5 bases and J 7 bases; bases outside gene matches: 12. The CDR3 consists of 17 residues. The V gene's germline CDR1 is SGHTA and CDR2 FQGNSA. As DNA, the CDR3 is TGTGCCAGCAGCGCCAACCTACTAGCGGGGGGTCATAATGAGCAGTTCTTC. Protein sequence: CASSANLLAGGHNEQFF.

The rearrangement joins TRBV25-1 to TRBJ1-4; a possible D gene is TRBD1 (6 bases). Germline CDR1 and CDR2: MGHDK and SYGVNS. This CDR3 comprises 16 residues. Trimming removed 4 bases at V and 6 bases at J, with 18 bases between. This chain's CDR3 is CASSGYRDKGDEKLFF. The CDR3 DNA is TGTGCCAGCAGTGGCTACCGGGACAAGGGCGATGAAAAACTGTTTTTT.

V usage is TRBV15 and J usage is TRBJ2-1; tentative D call: TRBD2 (5 bases). V lost 4 bases and J lost 8, with 15 bases in between. Germline V gene data show CDR1 as LNHNV and CDR2 as YYDKDF (reference sequence). The CDR3 extends over 14 amino acids. The CDR3 DNA follows: TGTGCCACCAGCATAAGGACGAGTAGCGATGAGCAGTTCTTC. This encodes CATSIRTSSDEQFF.

V and J are TRBV27 and TRBJ2-1, with D possibly TRBD1 on 6 matching bases. This CDR3 comprises 15 residues. The germline gives CDR1 MNHEY, CDR2 SMNVEV (reference sequence). V lost 4 bases, J lost 0 bases, and 10 bases lay in between. The CDR3 here is CASSSTGSSYNEQFF. The CDR3, as DNA: TGTGCCAGCAGTTCAACAGGGAGCTCCTACAATGAGCAGTTCTTC.

V gene TRBV5-8 combines with J gene TRBJ2-7; 7 bases match TRBD1. The CDR3 is made up of 14 amino acids. Germline CDR1 and CDR2: SGHTS and YDEGEE. Trimming at V came to 4 bases and at J to 0 bases, leaving 4 bases not matched to a gene. The CDR3 is CASSHWDSSYEQYF. CDR3 nucleotide sequence: TGTGCCAGCAGCCACTGGGACAGCTCCTACGAGCAGTACTTC.

This clone was counted between two and nine times. V gene TRBV5-6 combines with J gene TRBJ1-2, with a weak D call TRBD1 (5 bases). The CDR3 loop spans 14 amino acids. The germline V and J ends were trimmed by 4 bases and 4 bases, with 14 bases remaining between them. Germline lookup yields CDR1 SGHDT and CDR2 YYEEEE. CDR3 sequence (DNA): TGTGCCAGCAGCCCTGGAGGCGGGGGCTATGGCTACACCTTC. It translates to CASSPGGGGYGYTF. Combining the CDR3 with reference TRBV5-6 and TRBJ1-2 gives the whole variable domain DAGVTQSPTHLIKTRGQQVTLRCSPKSGHDTVSWYQQALGQGPQFIFQYYEEEERQRGNFPDRFSGHQFPNYSSELNVNALLLGDSALYLCASSPGGGGYGYTFGSGTRLTVV.

This clone was picked up one time. The chain has TRBV7-9 and TRBJ2-7; D might be TRBD2 (6 bases). Trimming cost V 4 bases and J 0 bases, with 10 bases left between them. Germline lookup yields CDR1 SEHNR and CDR2 FQNEAQ (reference sequence). The CDR3 sequence is 14 residues long. The CDR3 DNA follows: TGTGCCAGCAGCTCGGAGGGGACCTCCTACGAGCAGTACTTC. It is translated as CASSSEGTSYEQYF.

In this sample, this clone turned up a few times. The J gene is TRBJ2-7, the V gene TRBV5-4, with 8 bases lining up with TRBD2. V gave up 4 bases and J gave up 7 bases; unmatched junction bases: 7. The CDR3 extends over 13 amino acids. Germline values: CDR1 SGHNT, CDR2 YYREEE (reference sequence). CDR3 in amino acids: CASSGGGTREQYF. CDR3 DNA sequence: TGTGCCAGCAGCGGGGGTGGGACTAGGGAGCAGTACTTC.

The rearrangement links TRBV10-3 to TRBJ1-4, with D unresolved. CDR3 length: 13 amino acids. Germline V gene sequence: CDR1 ENHRY, CDR2 SYGVKD. V was cut by 8 bases and J by 0 bases, with 7 bases left in between. The CDR3 DNA is TGTGCCATCTCCCTTGCAACTAATGAAAAACTGTTTTTT. It encodes CAISLATNEKLFF.

The chain uses TRBV5-4 and TRBJ2-3; D not resolved. This CDR3 comprises 12 residues. Trimming removed 3 bases from V and 6 bases from J, with 8 bases in between. Germline V gene lookup returns CDR1 SGHNT and CDR2 YYREEE (reference sequence). CDR3 region: CASSSQFDTQYF. DNA of the CDR3: TGTGCCAGCAGCTCGCAGTTCGATACGCAGTATTTT.

The chain recombines TRBV27 with TRBJ1-5; 7 positions match TRBD1. CDR1 and CDR2 (germline): MNHEY, SMNVEV (reference sequence). The CDR3 has 14 residues. J lost 4 bases, V lost 6 bases, and 6 bases had no gene match. The CDR3 region is CASRSGQTNQPQHF. CDR3 nucleotide sequence: TGTGCCAGCAGGTCGGGACAGACAAATCAGCCCCAGCATTTT.

The chain has TRBV2 and TRBJ2-6; perhaps TRBD1 as D (5 bases). Trimming pared 3 bases from V and 2 bases from J, leaving 8 bases between. The germline gives CDR1 SNHLY, CDR2 FYNNEI. The CDR3 is 15 amino acids. In DNA, the CDR3 is TGTGCCAGCAGTGATCAGGGAACTGGGGCCAACGTCCTGACTTTC. As protein: CASSDQGTGANVLTF.

This chain joins TRBV7-9 and TRBJ2-5; 8 bases map to TRBD1. V was pared by 2 bases and J by 4 bases, with 6 bases of the junction left unmatched. The V gene's germline CDR1 is SEHNR and CDR2 FQNEAQ (reference sequence). The CDR3 runs to 15 residues. This chain's CDR3 is CASSLMAGGSETQYF. CDR3 DNA sequence: TGTGCCAGCAGCTTAATGGCAGGGGGCTCAGAGACCCAGTACTTC.

This chain connects TRBV4-3 to TRBJ2-2, with unresolved D. The CDR3 is made up of 14 amino acids. The ends were cut back, 4 bases at V and 0 bases at J, with 6 bases in the middle. The germline V gene encodes CDR1 LGHNA and CDR2 YSLEER. The CDR3 reads CASSRQANTGELFF. In DNA form, the CDR3 reads TGCGCCAGCAGCCGTCAGGCGAACACCGGGGAGCTGTTTTTT.

V gene TRBV6-5 combines with J gene TRBJ1-2, with D possibly matching TRBD1 (5 bases). V lost 9 bases to trimming and J lost 0 bases, with 11 bases between them. Germline lookup yields CDR1 MNHEY and CDR2 SVGAGI. CDR3 length: 13 amino acids. The CDR3, as DNA: TGTGCCAGTCTTGACAGAACTAACTATGGCTACACCTTC. Translation gives CASLDRTNYGYTF.